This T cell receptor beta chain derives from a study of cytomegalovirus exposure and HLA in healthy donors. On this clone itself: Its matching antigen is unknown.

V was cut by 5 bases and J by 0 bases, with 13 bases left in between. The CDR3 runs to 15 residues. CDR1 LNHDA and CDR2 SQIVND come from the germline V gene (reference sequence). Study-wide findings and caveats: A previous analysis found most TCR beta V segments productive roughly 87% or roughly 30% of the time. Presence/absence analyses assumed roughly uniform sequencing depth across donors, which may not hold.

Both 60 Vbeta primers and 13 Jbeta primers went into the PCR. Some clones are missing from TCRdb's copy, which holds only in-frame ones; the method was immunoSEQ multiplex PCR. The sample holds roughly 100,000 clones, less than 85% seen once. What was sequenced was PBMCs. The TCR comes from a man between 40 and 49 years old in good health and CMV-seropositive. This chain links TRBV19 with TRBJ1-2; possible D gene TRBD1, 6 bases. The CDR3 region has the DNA TGTGCCAGTAGTCGCCAGGGGCGGGCTAACTATGGCTACACCTTC. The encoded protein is CASSRQGRANYGYTF.